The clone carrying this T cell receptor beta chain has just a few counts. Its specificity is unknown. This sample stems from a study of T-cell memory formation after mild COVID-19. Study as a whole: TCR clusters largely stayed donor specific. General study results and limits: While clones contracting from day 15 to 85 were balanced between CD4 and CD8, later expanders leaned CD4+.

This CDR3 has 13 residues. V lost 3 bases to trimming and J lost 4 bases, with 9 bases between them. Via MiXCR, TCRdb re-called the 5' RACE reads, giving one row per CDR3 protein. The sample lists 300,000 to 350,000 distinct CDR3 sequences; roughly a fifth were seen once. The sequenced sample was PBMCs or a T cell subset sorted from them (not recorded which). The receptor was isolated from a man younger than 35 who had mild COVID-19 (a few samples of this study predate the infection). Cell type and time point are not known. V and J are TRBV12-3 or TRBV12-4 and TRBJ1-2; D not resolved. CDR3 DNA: TGTGCCAGCAGTTTGGCCAGGCTCTATGGCTACACCTTC. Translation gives CASSLARLYGYTF.